This paragraph reports one T cell receptor beta chain. Its target antigen remains unknown. The input lacks base qualities; no much larger clone sits a single base away. Reading from cysteine to phenylalanine, the CDR3 counts 13 amino acids. Only CDR3 DNA remains: 39 bases, in frame from the first base. V gives up 1 base and J gives up 4 bases, and the segment between their germline ends measures 7 bases. Taken from the germline V gene, the CDR1 and CDR2 loops are MGHDK and SYGVNS. The trial excluded patients who had a history of autoimmune disease or who were on systemic immunosuppression. Peripheral blood for TCR sequencing was collected from all dose cohorts at baseline, on cycle 4 day 1, and on cycle 7 day 1. The samples were drawn from a first-in-human, open-label, multicenter phase I dose-escalation trial of ivuxolimab. Adults with locally advanced or metastatic melanoma, renal cell carcinoma, hepatocellular carcinoma or head and neck squamous cell carcinoma were enrolled in the trial. Before TCR sequencing, CD4+ T cells and CD8+ T cells from peripheral blood were sorted into separate populations.

These data originate in a study of OX40 agonist ivuxolimab in advanced cancers. Broadly, across the study: Ivuxolimab, which targeted the costimulatory receptor OX40 (CD134), was an agonistic, fully human IgG2 monoclonal antibody. Prior anti-PD-1, anti-PD-L1 or anti-CTLA-4 therapy was permitted, and about two fifths of dose-escalation patients had received checkpoint inhibitors. Of the 50 or so patients in dose escalation, around 20 had hepatocellular carcinoma, some 15 had melanoma, 9 had renal cell carcinoma and 9 had head and neck cancer. The purpose of peripheral TCRbeta sequencing was to test whether ivuxolimab changed TCR sequence diversity and led to clonal T-cell expansion. Intravenous ivuxolimab was administered to patients every 2 weeks at six dose levels: 0.01, 0.1, 0.3, 1.5, 3 and 10 mg/kg. The monotherapy dose-escalation portion (N ≈ 57 patients) of the phase I ivuxolimab trial is reported in the paper. In the dose-escalation cohort, approximately 82% of patients were male, and the mean age was roughly 56 years with a range of roughly 20 to 79. Three dose-escalation patients achieved partial responses, one with hepatocellular carcinoma and two with cutaneous melanoma. What the work shows at the level of the full study, not this receptor alone: Low levels of normalized T-cell clonal expansion were also seen in some nonresponding patients. The antigen specificity of the peripheral T cells that underwent clonal expansion was not determined. At doses of 0.1 to 3.0 mg/kg, clonal expansion of both CD4+ and CD8+ blood T cells was observed from baseline to week 6. After ivuxolimab, more expanded clones were found on average in CD8+ T cells than in CD4+ T cells. In partial responders in the 0.1-3.0 mg/kg groups, normalized peripheral clonal expansion was found to be among the lowest, especially among CD8+ T cells.

For sequencing of the TCRbeta CDR3 region, genomic DNA was extracted from the sorted cells. The immunoSEQ Assay was used for sequencing of TCRbeta CDR3 regions. In its TCRdb copy, this immuneACCESS table keeps in-frame sequences only and misses some clones. Where compared with another copy, unresolved V genes explain less than half of these, and the others have no known cause. The sample table contains 20,000 to 30,000 clones; only one count was recorded for roughly 80% of them. The ten largest account for around 13% of the sample. The TCR comes from an adult with an advanced solid tumor such as melanoma, head and neck, liver or kidney cancer. The rearranged segments are TRBV25-1 and TRBJ2-5, with TRBD2 perhaps the D gene, on 6 matching bases. Source: CD4+ or CD8+ T cells sorted from blood, taken in a trial of the OX40 agonist ivuxolimab. The CDR3 protein sequence reads: CASSELGGETQYF. Read as DNA, the sequence is TGTGCCAGCAGTGAATTGGGGGGAGAGACCCAGTACTTC.